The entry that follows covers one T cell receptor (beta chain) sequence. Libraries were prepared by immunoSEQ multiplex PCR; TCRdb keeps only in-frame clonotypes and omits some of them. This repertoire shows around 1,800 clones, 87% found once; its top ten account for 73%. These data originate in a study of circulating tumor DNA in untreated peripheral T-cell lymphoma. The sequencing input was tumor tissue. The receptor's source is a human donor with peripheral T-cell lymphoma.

The CDR3: CASSESVGQFLYGYTF. CDR3 sequence (DNA): TGCGCCAGCAGTGAGTCGGTGGGCCAGTTCCTCTATGGCTACACCTTC. The chain joins TRBV10-2 to TRBJ1-2; no firm D call. The CDR3 length is 16 residues. V lost 0 bases and J 4 bases, leaving 15 bases between the germline ends. The germline CDR1 and CDR2 sequences are WSHSY and SAAADI.